The clone carrying this T cell receptor (beta chain) was detected once. The sample originates from a study of blood T cell repertoires in COVID-19. Study context: The analysed material was cDNA or gDNA that came from T cells, B-cell-depleted T cells, or PBMCs.

The table came from immunoSEQ multiplex PCR; TCRdb's copy has only in-frame clones and leaves some out. The table records about 88,000 clones, over 75% of them present only once. Germline V CDR1 and CDR2: MDHEN, SYDVKM. The CDR3 has 15 residues. V dropped 6 bases and J dropped 4; count of bases not matched to a gene: 9. This TCR was sampled from a woman in her 70s with acute or convalescent COVID-19. Sequenced input: peripheral blood. The chain carries TRBV28 and TRBJ2-1; 7 positions agree with TRBD1. The CDR3: CASSDRAPIYNEQFF. As DNA, the CDR3 is TGTGCCAGCAGCGACAGGGCCCCTATATACAATGAGCAGTTCTTC.